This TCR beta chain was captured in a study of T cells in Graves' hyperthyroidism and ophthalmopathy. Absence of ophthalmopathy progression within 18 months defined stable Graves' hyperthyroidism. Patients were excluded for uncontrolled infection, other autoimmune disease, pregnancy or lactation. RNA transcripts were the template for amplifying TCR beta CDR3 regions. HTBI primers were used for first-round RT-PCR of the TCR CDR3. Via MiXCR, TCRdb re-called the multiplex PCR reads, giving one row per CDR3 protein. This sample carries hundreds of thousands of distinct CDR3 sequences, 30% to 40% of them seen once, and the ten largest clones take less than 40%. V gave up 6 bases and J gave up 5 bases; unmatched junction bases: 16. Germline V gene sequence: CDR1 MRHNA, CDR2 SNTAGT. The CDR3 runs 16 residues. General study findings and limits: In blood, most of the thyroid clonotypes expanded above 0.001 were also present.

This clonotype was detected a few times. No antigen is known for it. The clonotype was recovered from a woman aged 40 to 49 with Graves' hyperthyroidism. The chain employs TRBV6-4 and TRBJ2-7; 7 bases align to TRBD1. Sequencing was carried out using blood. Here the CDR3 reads CASSKDRDRPVDEQYF. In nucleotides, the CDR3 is TGTGCCAGCAGCAAGGATAGGGACAGACCCGTGGACGAGCAGTACTTC.